The 27 T cell receptor beta chains listed next were all sequenced from one sample in a study of cytomegalovirus exposure and HLA in healthy donors. Primers for the PCR totalled 60 Vbeta and 13 Jbeta. Data came from immunoSEQ multiplex PCR; TCRdb stores just in-frame clones and leaves some out. This sample has approximately 110,000 clones, with 10% to 15% found just once. The sample was PBMCs. Receptors originate from a man aged 35-49 years in good health and CMV-seropositive.

The chain is built from TRBV10-2 and TRBJ2-1; 13 bases match TRBD2. This CDR3 is 17 amino acids long. Trimming took 6 bases from V and 5 from J; bases not matched to a gene: 10. Germline assignment: CDR1 WSHSY and CDR2 SAAADI. The CDR3 spells CASRPQGLAGLDNEQFF. The CDR3 nucleotides are TGCGCCAGCAGGCCTCAGGGACTAGCGGGGTTGGACAATGAGCAGTTCTTC.

The V call is TRBV7-2, the J call TRBJ1-6; D perhaps matches TRBD1 (5 bases). The CDR3 is made up of 14 amino acids. V was pared by 6 bases and J by 9 bases, with 15 bases between. CDR1 and CDR2 (germline): SGHTA, FQGNSA. CDR3 nucleotides: TGTGCCAGCAGTGCCCGAGCCGGGGGTTCACCCCTCCACTTT. Translation gives CASSARAGGSPLHF.

The chain employs TRBV2 and TRBJ2-1, with TRBD2 matching over 8 bases. Unmatched junction bases numbered 3, after V lost 2 bases and J lost 3 bases. Looked up from germline, CDR1 is SNHLY and CDR2 is FYNNEI. The CDR3 runs 15 residues. For the CDR3, the DNA is TGTGCCAGCAGTGAAAGTAGCGGGAACTACAATGAGCAGTTCTTC. Amino acids: CASSESSGNYNEQFF.

This clone has just a few counts. The chain links TRBV5-1 to TRBJ1-5, with a weak D call TRBD1 (5 bases). The CDR3 spans 14 residues. V was trimmed by 4 bases and J by 8 bases, leaving 16 bases between them. The germline CDR1 and CDR2 sequences are SGHRS and YFSETQ. CDR3 nucleotides: TGCGCCAGCAGCCCGATCGGGGGACCCGAGCCCCAGCATTTT. Translating gives CASSPIGGPEPQHF.

This chain links TRBV28 with TRBJ1-2; 8 positions match TRBD1. Trimming cost V 6 bases and J 0 bases; bases outside gene matches: 6. In germline, CDR1 is MDHEN, CDR2 SYDVKM. The CDR3 covers 15 residues. CDR3 nucleotide sequence: TGTGCCAGCAGCCGAAGGACAGGGACTAACTATGGCTACACCTTC. It codes for CASSRRTGTNYGYTF.

The gene calls are TRBV6-1 and TRBJ1-1; 9 nucleotides match TRBD1. The trim removed 4 bases at V and 5 bases at J, leaving 11 bases unmatched. This CDR3 is built from 16 residues. Germline-derived CDR1 and CDR2 are MNHNS and SASEGT. CDR3 DNA: TGTGCCAGCAGTGCCGGGACAGGGTCATTGGGGACTGAAGCTTTCTTT. Translated, it gives CASSAGTGSLGTEAFF.

CDR3 loop: CASSQETGLDEKLFF. The CDR3 region has the DNA TGCGCCAGCAGCCAAGAGACAGGGTTAGACGAAAAACTGTTTTTT. The chain carries TRBV4-1 and TRBJ1-4; 7 nucleotides align to TRBD1. J was trimmed by 8 bases and V by 0 bases; bases with no gene match: 6. The CDR3 is 15 amino acids. The germline V gene encodes CDR1 MGHRA and CDR2 YSYEKL.

The V call is TRBV6-5, the J call TRBJ2-7; perhaps TRBD1 as D (6 bases). V gave up 4 bases and J gave up 3 bases, with 13 bases separating them. CDR3 length: 14 amino acids. In germline, CDR1 is MNHEY, CDR2 SVGAGI. The CDR3 region is CASSWGLRSYEQYF. CDR3 nucleotide sequence: TGTGCCAGCAGTTGGGGGCTTAGAAGCTACGAGCAGTACTTC.

This clone was recorded a few times. In nucleotides, the CDR3 is TGCGCCAGCACCGCCGGGACAGGGAAAGATAACTATGGCTACACCTTC. This sequence encodes CASTAGTGKDNYGYTF. This sequence joins TRBV4-3 and TRBJ1-2; 9 bases match TRBD1. Germline V gene sequence: CDR1 LGHNA, CDR2 YSLEER. The CDR3 spans 16 residues. The junction had 10 bases not matched to a gene; V was cut back by 7 bases and J by 1 base.

Worth noting for this clone: The same CDR3 can be traced to other DNA sequences in this sample. The V and J genes are TRBV11-3 and TRBJ2-1, with 13 bases that match TRBD2. The CDR3 has 14 amino acids. The junction had 0 bases not matched to a gene; V was cut back by 3 bases and J by 7 bases. Looked up from germline, CDR1 is SGHNT and CDR2 is YENEEA. The DNA of the CDR3 is TGTGCCAGCAGCTTGGGACTAGCGGGAAATGAGCAGTTCTTC. This translates into CASSLGLAGNEQFF.

This clone was seen a handful of times. This chain links TRBV6-5 with TRBJ2-1; 9 bases are shared with TRBD2. Germline CDR1 reads MNHEY; CDR2 reads SVGAGI. The CDR3 has 15 amino acids. Trimming removed 8 bases from V and 4 bases from J; junction bases left unmatched: 9. The CDR3 DNA reads TGTGCCAGCGGTAAGGGACTAGCAGGTTACAATGAGCAGTTCTTC. Translated: CASGKGLAGYNEQFF.

This clone turned up a few times. The chain has TRBV25-1 and TRBJ2-5, with 9 nucleotides matching TRBD1. V was clipped by 4 bases and J by 3 bases; unmatched bases: 3. The CDR3 is 14 residues long. Germline lookup yields CDR1 MGHDK and CDR2 SYGVNS. CDR3: CASSGGQGKETQYF. In nucleotides, the CDR3 is TGTGCCAGCAGTGGAGGACAGGGGAAAGAGACCCAGTACTTC.

V and J are TRBV6-5 and TRBJ2-7; D gene ambiguous. The CDR3 runs to 11 residues. The V gene lost 6 bases and the J gene lost 3 bases, with 6 bases spanning the gap. The germline CDR1 and CDR2 sequences are MNHEY and SVGAGI. CDR3 sequence: CASRSVYEQYF. CDR3 DNA: TGTGCCAGCAGGTCAGTCTACGAGCAGTACTTC.

The gene calls are TRBV11-2 and TRBJ2-7; D possibly corresponds to TRBD2 (6 bases). Germline V CDR1 and CDR2: SGHAT, FQNNGV. V was clipped by 5 bases and J by 6 bases, with 14 bases between them. This CDR3 region has 13 residues. CDR3 in amino acids: CASSPELATEQYF. CDR3 bases: TGTGCCAGCAGCCCGGAACTAGCTACCGAGCAGTACTTC. The full variable domain, in which reference TRBV11-2 and TRBJ2-7 provide the parts outside the CDR3, is EAGVAQSPRYKIIEKRQSVAFWCNPISGHATLYWYQQILGQGPKLLIQFQNNGVVDDSQLPKDRFSAERLKGVDSTLKIQPAKLEDSAVYLCASSPELATEQYFGPGTRLTVT.

This clone turned up a few times. The genes are TRBV7-6 and TRBJ2-1; D is perhaps TRBD2 (5 bases). This CDR3 has 13 amino acids. V lost 1 base and J lost 9, with 10 bases in between. CDR1 is SGHVS, CDR2 FNYEAQ, per germline. This chain's CDR3 is CASSLDPGSEQFF. Written as DNA, the CDR3 is TGTGCCAGCAGCTTAGACCCGGGGAGTGAGCAGTTCTTC. The full variable domain, in which reference TRBV7-6 and TRBJ2-1 provide the parts outside the CDR3, is GAGVSQSPRYKVTKRGQDVALRCDPISGHVSLYWYRQALGQGPEFLTYFNYEAQQDKSGLPNDRFSAERPEGSISTLTIQRTEQRDSAMYRCASSLDPGSEQFFGPGTRLTVL.

The chain carries TRBV5-1 and TRBJ2-5; D is perhaps TRBD2 (5 bases). CDR1 and CDR2 from the germline V gene are SGHRS and YFSETQ. The CDR3 loop spans 13 amino acids. V was pared by 7 bases and J by 2 bases, with 12 bases between. The CDR3 DNA is TGCGCCAGCGCTTGGACTTCTCAAGAGACCCAGTACTTC. This translates into CASAWTSQETQYF.

The chain combines TRBV5-1 with TRBJ1-1, with 9 bases fitting TRBD1. V gave up 4 bases and J gave up 2 bases; unmatched junction bases: 3. The CDR3 length is 14 residues. Germline loops: CDR1 SGHRS, CDR2 YFSETQ. CDR3 in amino acids: CASSRTGDNTEAFF. CDR3 sequence (DNA): TGCGCCAGCAGCCGGACAGGGGACAACACTGAAGCTTTCTTT.

This sequence joins TRBV6-6 and TRBJ1-1; 7 bases map to TRBD1. The CDR3 covers 13 residues. V lost 6 bases to trimming and J lost 3 bases; unmatched junction nucleotides: 4. CDR1 is MNHNY, CDR2 SVGAGI, per germline (reference sequence). In nucleotides, the CDR3 is TGTGCCAGCAGCCCCAGGGGGGACACTGAAGCTTTCTTT. This codes for CASSPRGDTEAFF.

The chain has TRBV2 and TRBJ2-7; D is perhaps TRBD1 (6 bases). Germline V gene sequence: CDR1 SNHLY, CDR2 FYNNEI. The germline V and J ends were trimmed by 0 bases and 5 bases, with 20 bases remaining between them. The CDR3 length is 17 residues. The CDR3 region is CASSEALVGQGWDEQYF. In DNA form, the CDR3 reads TGTGCCAGCAGTGAAGCGCTAGTAGGGCAGGGGTGGGACGAGCAGTACTTC.

This clone has only a few counts. The chain employs TRBV7-2 and TRBJ2-2; the D gene is possibly TRBD1 (6 bases). The germline gives CDR1 SGHTA, CDR2 FQGNSA. Between the trimmed V and J ends, which lost 7 bases and 7 bases, there was a span of 10 bases. The CDR3 runs to 12 residues. The CDR3 sequence: CASTPDSGELFF. DNA for the CDR3: TGTGCCAGCACCCCGGACAGCGGGGAGCTGTTTTTT.

The chain combines TRBV5-1 with TRBJ1-1; D not resolved. CDR1 and CDR2 from the germline V gene are SGHRS and YFSETQ. The CDR3 runs 13 residues. V lost 3 bases, J lost 5 bases, and 11 bases lay in between. CDR3 region: CASSSFGRTEAFF. The CDR3 nucleotides read TGCGCCAGCAGCTCATTCGGGAGGACTGAAGCTTTCTTT.

The V call is TRBV29-1, the J call TRBJ1-2, with a possible D match to TRBD1 (5 bases). This CDR3 has 11 residues. V was shortened by 3 bases and J by 6 bases, with 8 bases between the two germline ends. Germline CDR1 is SQVTM and CDR2 is ANQGSEA. In DNA form, the CDR3 reads TGCAGCGTTGATGGGACTGATGGCTACACCTTC. Its translation: CSVDGTDGYTF.

This clone was observed a few times. The chain has TRBV7-8 and TRBJ2-5, with TRBD2 matching 8 bases. J lost 4 bases, V lost 1 base, and 5 bases had no gene match. The CDR3 extends over 15 amino acids. From germline, CDR1 is SGHVS and CDR2 FQNEAQ. The CDR3 sequence: CASSLGRLAGETQYF. The CDR3 DNA follows: TGTGCCAGCAGCTTAGGGCGGCTAGCGGGAGAGACCCAGTACTTC.

The chain is built from TRBV9 and TRBJ2-1, with TRBD1 identical over 7 bases. The germline CDR1 and CDR2 sequences are SGDLS and YYNGEE. With 3 bases clipped from V and 7 bases from J, the junction kept 19 bases outside the gene matches. This CDR3 contains 18 residues. CDR3 loop: CASSALQGPPIVGNEQFF. The DNA for the CDR3 is TGTGCCAGCAGCGCCCTACAGGGGCCCCCCATCGTTGGTAATGAGCAGTTCTTC.

The chain's CDR3 is CASSRGHHAYEQYF. CDR3 sequence (DNA): TGTGCCAGCAGTCGGGGACACCATGCCTACGAGCAGTACTTC. This chain connects TRBV27 to TRBJ2-7, with a tentative D call TRBD1 (6 bases). With 5 bases removed from V and 2 bases from J, the gap between germline ends came to 13 bases. This CDR3 region has 14 residues. Germline V lookup: CDR1 MNHEY, CDR2 SMNVEV (reference sequence).

The J gene is TRBJ1-4, the V gene TRBV19; D gene ambiguous. The CDR3 extends over 12 amino acids. Germline V lookup: CDR1 LNHDA, CDR2 SQIVND (reference sequence). V lost 3 bases to trimming and J lost 7 bases, with 6 bases between them. DNA of the CDR3: TGTGCCAGTAGTATTTCAGGTGAAAAACTGTTTTTT. This sequence encodes CASSISGEKLFF.

The chain combines TRBV7-9 with TRBJ1-2, with unresolved D. This CDR3 has 14 amino acids. Germline V gene sequence: CDR1 SEHNR, CDR2 FQNEAQ (reference sequence). V dropped 5 bases and J dropped 1 base, with 11 bases sitting between them. In DNA, the CDR3 is TGTGCCAGCAGCCCCCGCTTCAGTAACTATGGCTACACCTTC. Protein sequence: CASSPRFSNYGYTF.